The 20 T cell receptor beta chains presented below share a single source sample, sequenced in a study of blood T cell repertoires in COVID-19. Repertoires were generated with immunoSEQ multiplex PCR, while TCRdb's copy carries only in-frame clones and drops some. Here the sample spans 150,000 to 180,000 clones, about four fifths being singletons. Material: peripheral blood. The origin of the receptors is a woman aged 55-70 years with acute or convalescent COVID-19.

The chain combines TRBV6-2 or TRBV6-3 with TRBJ2-5, with D hard to call. CDR3 size: 10 residues. Germline CDR1 and CDR2: MNHEY and SVGEGT. V was trimmed by 2 bases and J by 10 bases, leaving 5 bases between them. CDR3 DNA: TGTGCCAGCAGTTACCCGGTCCAGTACTTC. This translates into CASSYPVQYF.

The chain employs TRBV18 and TRBJ1-1; tentatively, D is TRBD1 (6 bases). This CDR3 spans 16 amino acids. V lost 1 base and J lost 4, with 16 bases in between. In germline, CDR1 is KGHSH, CDR2 LQKENI. CDR3 sequence: CASSPRGQGRGTEAFF. The CDR3 DNA follows: TGTGCCAGCTCACCACGGGGGCAGGGGAGGGGCACTGAAGCTTTCTTT. Supplemented by reference TRBV18 and TRBJ1-1, the full variable domain reads NAGVMQNPRHLVRRRGQEARLRCSPMKGHSHVYWYRQLPEEGLKFMVYLQKENIIDESGMPKERFSAEFPKEGPSILRIQQVVRGDSAAYFCASSPRGQGRGTEAFFGQGTRLTVV.

The chain combines TRBV5-1 with TRBJ2-5; 7 bases align to TRBD1. The CDR3 consists of 15 residues. Losses at the gene ends were 4 bases for V and 4 bases for J; bases not matched to a gene: 10. From germline, CDR1 is SGHRS and CDR2 YFSETQ. CDR3 protein: CASSVSPGTVETQYF. The CDR3, as DNA: TGCGCCAGCAGCGTCTCTCCCGGGACAGTAGAGACCCAGTACTTC.

This sequence joins TRBV3-1 (or the pseudogene TRBV3-2) and TRBJ2-5; the D gene is possibly TRBD1 (5 bases). The V and J ends lost 5 bases and 5 bases respectively, with 12 bases between them. This CDR3 is built from 13 residues. Germline CDR1 reads LGHDT; CDR2 reads YNNKEL (reference sequence). The CDR3 nucleotides read TGTGCCAGCAGCTCCCTAGGGGCGGAGACCCAGTACTTC. Protein product: CASSSLGAETQYF.

The V and J genes are TRBV7-9 and TRBJ1-4; D might be TRBD1 (6 bases). Deletions cut 3 bases from V and 4 bases from J, with 9 bases between. The CDR3 sequence is 14 residues long. In germline, CDR1 is SEHNR, CDR2 FQNEAQ (reference sequence). CDR3 in amino acids: CASSLTGVNEKLFF. Here the CDR3 DNA reads TGTGCCAGCAGCTTGACAGGAGTTAATGAAAAACTGTTTTTT.

This clone was picked up a small number of times. The gene calls are TRBV6-5 and TRBJ1-6; 7 bases align to TRBD1. CDR1 and CDR2 from the germline V gene are MNHEY and SVGAGI. Trimming took 10 bases from V and 6 from J; bases not matched to a gene: 12. This CDR3 is built from 15 residues. The CDR3 DNA reads TGTGCCACCTCTCGCCAGGGACAGAGTAATTCACCCCTCCACTTT. Protein product: CATSRQGQSNSPLHF.

This clone was detected a few times. The chain combines TRBV7-9 with TRBJ1-3; perhaps TRBD1 as D (5 bases). Germline CDR1 and CDR2: SEHNR and FQNEAQ (reference sequence). The CDR3 has 15 amino acids. The V gene lost 3 bases and the J gene lost 0 bases, with 9 bases spanning the gap. The CDR3, as DNA: TGTGCCAGCAGCTTCAGGGCCCACTCTGGAAACACCATATATTTT. Residues: CASSFRAHSGNTIYF.

The chain carries TRBV2 and TRBJ2-3; 9 bases fit TRBD2. Per germline, CDR1 SNHLY and CDR2 FYNNEI. With V trimmed by 7 bases and J by 1 base, 9 bases remained unmatched. This CDR3 has 16 amino acids. For the CDR3, the DNA is TGTGCCAGCATTCCGGGACTAGCCCTCCGCACAGATACGCAGTATTTT. This codes for CASIPGLALRTDTQYF.

The chain uses TRBV18 and TRBJ2-7; 8 nucleotides line up with TRBD1. Germline V gene sequence: CDR1 KGHSH, CDR2 LQKENI. The CDR3 contains 15 residues. With 6 bases clipped from V and 2 bases from J, the junction kept 9 bases outside the gene matches. This chain's CDR3 is CASSPGTGRPYEQYF. The CDR3 DNA sequence: TGTGCCAGCTCCCCGGGGACAGGTAGGCCCTACGAGCAGTACTTC.

The rearrangement joins TRBV6-5 to TRBJ2-2; D perhaps matches TRBD1 (6 bases). Germline V gene sequence: CDR1 MNHEY, CDR2 SVGAGI. The V gene lost 5 bases and the J gene lost 2 bases, with 12 bases spanning the gap. The CDR3 has 15 residues. Here the CDR3 DNA reads TGTGCCAGCAGTACTACAGGGATCAACACCGGGGAGCTGTTTTTT. As protein: CASSTTGINTGELFF.

The V call is TRBV10-1, the J call TRBJ2-3; tentative D call: TRBD2 (5 bases). Trimming removed 3 bases at V and 2 bases at J, with 15 bases between. Per germline, CDR1 WNHNN and CDR2 SYGVQD (reference sequence). This CDR3 contains 16 residues. This CDR3 reads CASSDPLLGLTDTQYF. The CDR3, as DNA: TGCGCCAGCAGTGACCCGTTACTAGGACTCACAGATACGCAGTATTTT.

CDR3 nucleotide sequence: TGCGCCAGCAGCTTGTTAGTTCAGGGTAACTATGGCTACACCTTC. It translates to CASSLLVQGNYGYTF. The chain carries TRBV5-1 and TRBJ1-2; D might be TRBD1 (5 bases). The V gene's germline CDR1 is SGHRS and CDR2 YFSETQ. Trimming stripped 1 base from V and 1 base from J, with 11 bases between. This CDR3 contains 15 residues.

V usage is TRBV11-2 and J usage is TRBJ2-5; D is undetermined. The CDR3 is 12 residues long. Germline V CDR1 and CDR2: SGHAT, FQNNGV. With 2 bases removed from V and 7 bases from J, the gap between germline ends came to 8 bases. The CDR3 sequence: CASSLNGATQYF. The CDR3 DNA reads TGTGCCAGCAGCTTAAACGGAGCGACCCAGTACTTC.

This rearrangement joins TRBV28 to TRBJ2-1; D possibly corresponds to TRBD1 (6 bases). Trimming stripped 10 bases from V and 1 base from J, with 23 bases between. The length of the CDR3 is 17 residues. The germline gives CDR1 MDHEN, CDR2 SYDVKM. CDR3 nucleotides: TGTGCCACCGTTGGGGGCACAGGGTCGGTGTCCTACAATGAGCAGTTCTTC. Translated, it gives CATVGGTGSVSYNEQFF.

CDR3 in amino acids: CASSLSGGQPGTQYF. The CDR3 DNA reads TGTGCCAGCAGCCTTAGCGGGGGGCAGCCCGGTACGCAGTATTTT. V is TRBV3-1 (or the pseudogene TRBV3-2) and J is TRBJ2-3; TRBD2 agrees at 10 bases. The germline V gene encodes CDR1 LGHDT and CDR2 YNNKEL (reference sequence). The length of the CDR3 is 15 residues. V gave up 4 bases and J gave up 8 bases; unmatched junction bases: 9.

This chain links TRBV5-1 with TRBJ2-7, with 8 nucleotides matching TRBD2. This CDR3 is 16 amino acids long. Germline V lookup: CDR1 SGHRS, CDR2 YFSETQ. The V gene end was trimmed by 0 bases and the J gene end by 4 bases; junction bases not matched to a gene: 9. CDR3 in amino acids: CASSLGAGGEGYEQYF. The CDR3 DNA follows: TGCGCCAGCAGCTTGGGGGCGGGGGGAGAAGGGTACGAGCAGTACTTC.

V usage is TRBV4-1 and J usage is TRBJ2-7, with 8 bases identical to TRBD2. Unmatched junction bases numbered 3, after V lost 0 bases and J lost 5 bases. The CDR3 length is 14 residues. The germline gives CDR1 MGHRA, CDR2 YSYEKL. The CDR3 here is CASSQEGTRNEQYF. The CDR3 DNA reads as TGCGCCAGCAGCCAAGAAGGGACTAGGAACGAGCAGTACTTC.

This clone was counted only a few times. The chain combines TRBV5-1 with TRBJ2-7, with a possible D match to TRBD2 (6 bases). The germline V and J ends were trimmed by 0 bases and 0 bases, with 13 bases remaining between them. The germline gives CDR1 SGHRS, CDR2 YFSETQ. The CDR3 length is 16 residues. The CDR3 DNA follows: TGCGCCAGCAGCTTGGGAGGAGGGCAGGGCTCCTACGAGCAGTACGTC. Protein: CASSLGGGQGSYEQYV.

The sample holds a few counts of this clone. The J gene is TRBJ1-3, the V gene TRBV5-1; D is undetermined. Deletions cut 0 bases from V and 4 bases from J, with 14 bases between. The length of the CDR3 is 16 residues. The germline CDR1 and CDR2 sequences are SGHRS and YFSETQ. The CDR3: CASSLDGGRSGNTIYF. CDR3 in DNA: TGCGCCAGCAGCTTGGACGGCGGTCGGTCCGGAAACACCATATATTTT. The full variable domain, completed using reference TRBV5-1 and TRBJ1-3, is KAGVTQTPRYLIKTRGQQVTLSCSPISGHRSVSWYQQTPGQGLQFLFEYFSETQRNKGNFPGRFSGRQFSNSRSEMNVSTLELGDSALYLCASSLDGGRSGNTIYFGEGSWLTVV.

This chain links TRBV7-6 with TRBJ1-1; 7 bases line up with TRBD1. Germline loops: CDR1 SGHVS, CDR2 FNYEAQ. The CDR3 loop spans 15 amino acids. J gave up 2 bases and V 5 bases, and 8 bases lay outside the gene matches. The CDR3 coding sequence is TGTGCCAGCAGCCACAGACAGGGCTCTAACACTGAAGCTTTCTTT. It yields the protein CASSHRQGSNTEAFF. Variable domain in full (rest from reference TRBV7-6 and TRBJ1-1): GAGVSQSPRYKVTKRGQDVALRCDPISGHVSLYWYRQALGQGPEFLTYFNYEAQQDKSGLPNDRFSAERPEGSISTLTIQRTEQRDSAMYRCASSHRQGSNTEAFFGQGTRLTVV.